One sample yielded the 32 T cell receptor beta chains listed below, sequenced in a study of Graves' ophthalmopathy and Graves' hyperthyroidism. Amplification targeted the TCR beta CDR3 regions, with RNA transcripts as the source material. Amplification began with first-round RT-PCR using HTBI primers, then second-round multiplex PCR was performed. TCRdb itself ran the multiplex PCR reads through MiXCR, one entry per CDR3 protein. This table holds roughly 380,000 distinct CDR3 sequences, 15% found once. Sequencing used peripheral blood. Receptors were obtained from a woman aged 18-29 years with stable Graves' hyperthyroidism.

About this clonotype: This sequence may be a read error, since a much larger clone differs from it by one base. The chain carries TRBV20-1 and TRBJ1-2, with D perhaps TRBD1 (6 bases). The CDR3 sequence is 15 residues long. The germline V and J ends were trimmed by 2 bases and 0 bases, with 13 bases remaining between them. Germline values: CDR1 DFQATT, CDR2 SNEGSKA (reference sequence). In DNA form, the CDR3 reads TGCAGTGCTAGACGGGAGACAGGAGCTAACTATGGCTACACCTTC. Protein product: CSARRETGANYGYTF.

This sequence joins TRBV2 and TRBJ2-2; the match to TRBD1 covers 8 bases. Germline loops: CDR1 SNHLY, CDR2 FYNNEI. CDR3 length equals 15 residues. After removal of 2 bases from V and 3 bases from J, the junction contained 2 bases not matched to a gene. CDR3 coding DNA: TGTGCCAGCAGTGAAAACAGGGGGGACACCGGGGAGCTGTTTTTT. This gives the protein CASSENRGDTGELFF.

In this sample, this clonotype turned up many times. The chain's CDR3 is CASSERHPRAATQPQHF. The CDR3 DNA reads as TGTGCCAGCAGTGAGAGGCACCCCAGGGCCGCGACTCAGCCCCAGCATTTT. This chain connects TRBV2 to TRBJ1-5; perhaps TRBD1 as D (5 bases). The CDR3 loop spans 17 amino acids. Germline values: CDR1 SNHLY, CDR2 FYNNEI. V was cut by 3 bases and J by 6 bases, with 21 bases left in between. Together with reference TRBV2 and TRBJ1-5, the CDR3 gives the full variable domain: EPEVTQTPSHQVTQMGQEVILRCVPISNHLYFYWYRQILGQKVEFLVSFYNNEISEKSEIFDDQFSVERPDGSNFTLKIRSTKLEDSAMYFCASSERHPRAATQPQHFGDGTRLSIL.

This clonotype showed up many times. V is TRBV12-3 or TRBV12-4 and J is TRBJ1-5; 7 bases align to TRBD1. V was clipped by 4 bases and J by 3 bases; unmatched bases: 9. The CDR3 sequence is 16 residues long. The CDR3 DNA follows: TGTGCCAGCAGTTATCGCCCAGGGGGTTCCAATCAGCCCCAGCATTTT. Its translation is CASSYRPGGSNQPQHF.

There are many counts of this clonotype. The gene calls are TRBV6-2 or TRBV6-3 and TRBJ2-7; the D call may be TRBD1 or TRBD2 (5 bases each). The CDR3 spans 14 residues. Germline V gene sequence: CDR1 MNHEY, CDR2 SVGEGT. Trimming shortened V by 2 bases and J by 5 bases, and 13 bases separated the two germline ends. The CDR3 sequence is CASSYLGTGDEQYF. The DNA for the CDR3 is TGTGCCAGCAGTTACCTTGGGACCGGTGACGAGCAGTACTTC.

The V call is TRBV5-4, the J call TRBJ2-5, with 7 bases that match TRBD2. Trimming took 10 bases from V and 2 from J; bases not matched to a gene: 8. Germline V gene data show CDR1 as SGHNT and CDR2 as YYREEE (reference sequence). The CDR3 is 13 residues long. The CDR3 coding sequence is TGTGCCTTCGCCCCGGGGGGACAAGAGACCCAGTACTTC. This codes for CAFAPGGQETQYF.

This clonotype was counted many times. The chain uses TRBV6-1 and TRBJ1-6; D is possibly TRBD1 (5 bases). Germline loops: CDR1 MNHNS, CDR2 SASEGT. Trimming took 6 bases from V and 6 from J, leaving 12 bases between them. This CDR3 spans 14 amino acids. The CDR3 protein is CASRWTFLNSPLHF. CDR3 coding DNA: TGTGCCAGCAGATGGACATTCCTTAATTCACCCCTCCACTTT.

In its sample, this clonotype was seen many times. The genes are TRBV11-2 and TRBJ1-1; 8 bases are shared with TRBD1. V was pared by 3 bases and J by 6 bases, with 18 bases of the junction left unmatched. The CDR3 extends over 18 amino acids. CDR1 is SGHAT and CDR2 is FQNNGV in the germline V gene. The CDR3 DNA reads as TGTGCCAGCAGCTTTAGGCCGCCGGCTGGACAGGGTAACTCTGAAGCTTTCTTT. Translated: CASSFRPPAGQGNSEAFF.

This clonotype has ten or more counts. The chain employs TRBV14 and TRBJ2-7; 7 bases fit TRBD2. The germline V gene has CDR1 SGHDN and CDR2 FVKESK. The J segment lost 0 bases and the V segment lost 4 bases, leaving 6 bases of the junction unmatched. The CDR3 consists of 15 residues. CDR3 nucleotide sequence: TGTGCCAGCAGCCCAGTCGGGGAGGGCTCCTACGAGCAGTACTTC. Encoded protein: CASSPVGEGSYEQYF. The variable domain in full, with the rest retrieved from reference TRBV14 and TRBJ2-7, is EAGVTQFPSHSVIEKGQTVTLRCDPISGHDNLYWYRRVMGKEIKFLLHFVKESKQDESGMPNNRFLAERTGGTYSTLKVQPAELEDSGVYFCASSPVGEGSYEQYFGPGTRLTVT.

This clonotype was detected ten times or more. This chain's CDR3 is CASTTTGSHTEAFF. For the CDR3, the DNA is TGTGCCAGTACCACGACAGGGTCGCACACTGAAGCTTTCTTT. The V call is TRBV19, the J call TRBJ1-1, with 7 positions matching TRBD1. The CDR3 length is 14 residues. Per the germline V gene, CDR1 is LNHDA and CDR2 is SQIVND (reference sequence). The V and J ends lost 7 bases and 3 bases, in that order; junction bases with no gene match: 8.

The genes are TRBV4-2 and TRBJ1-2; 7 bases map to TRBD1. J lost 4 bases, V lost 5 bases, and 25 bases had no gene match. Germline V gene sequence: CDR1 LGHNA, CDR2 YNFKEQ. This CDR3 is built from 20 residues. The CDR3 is CASSNIPGGTALSPGYGYTF. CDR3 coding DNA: TGTGCCAGCAGCAATATCCCCGGAGGGACAGCTCTCTCCCCCGGCTATGGCTACACCTTC.

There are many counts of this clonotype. The CDR3, as DNA: TGTGCCAGCAGTTTGTCCAGGGCGGAGACCCAGTACTTC. This encodes CASSLSRAETQYF. The chain recombines TRBV12-3 or TRBV12-4 with TRBJ2-5, with D possibly TRBD1 on 5 matching bases. CDR3 size: 13 residues. The V and J ends lost 3 bases and 5 bases respectively, with 10 bases between them.

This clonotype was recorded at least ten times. The CDR3 DNA reads as TGTGCCAGCAGTTATTTGGGGGCTCGCGAGCAGTACTTC. It yields the protein CASSYLGAREQYF. The J gene is TRBJ2-7, the V gene TRBV6-2 or TRBV6-3; D possibly corresponds to TRBD1 (6 bases). Trimming stripped 3 bases from V and 6 bases from J, with 12 bases between. The germline CDR1 and CDR2 sequences are MNHEY and SVGEGT. The CDR3 is 13 residues long.

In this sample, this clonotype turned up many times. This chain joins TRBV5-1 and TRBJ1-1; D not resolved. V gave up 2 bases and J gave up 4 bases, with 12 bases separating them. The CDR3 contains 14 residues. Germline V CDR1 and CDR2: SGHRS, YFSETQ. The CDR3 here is CASSLAQDRTEAFF. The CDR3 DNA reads TGCGCCAGCAGCTTAGCTCAAGATCGCACTGAAGCTTTCTTT.

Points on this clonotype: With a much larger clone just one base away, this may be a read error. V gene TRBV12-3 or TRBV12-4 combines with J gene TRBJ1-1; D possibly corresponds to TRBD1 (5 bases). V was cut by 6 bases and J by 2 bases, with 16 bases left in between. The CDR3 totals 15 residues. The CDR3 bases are TGTGCCAGCAGATCTCGATTGGGGGATAACACTGAAGCTTTCTTT. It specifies CASRSRLGDNTEAFF.

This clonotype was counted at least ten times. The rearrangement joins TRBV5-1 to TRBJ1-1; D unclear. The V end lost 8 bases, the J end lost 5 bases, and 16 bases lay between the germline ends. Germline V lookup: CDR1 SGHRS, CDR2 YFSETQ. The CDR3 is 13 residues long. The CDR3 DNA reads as TGCGCCAGGGACCCCGCGAGGGATACTGAAGCTTTCTTT. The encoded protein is CARDPARDTEAFF.

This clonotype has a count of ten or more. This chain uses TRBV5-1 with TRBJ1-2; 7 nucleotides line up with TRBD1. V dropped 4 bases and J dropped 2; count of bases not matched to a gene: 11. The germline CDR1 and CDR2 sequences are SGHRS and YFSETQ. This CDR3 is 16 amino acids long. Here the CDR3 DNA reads TGCGCCAGCAGCCGCGGACAGGAGGTGATGAACTATGGCTACACCTTC. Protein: CASSRGQEVMNYGYTF.

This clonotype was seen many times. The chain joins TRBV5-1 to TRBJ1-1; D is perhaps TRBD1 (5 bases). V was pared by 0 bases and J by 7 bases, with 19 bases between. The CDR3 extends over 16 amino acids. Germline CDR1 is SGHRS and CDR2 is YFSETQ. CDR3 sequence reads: CASSLAEGWSGSEAFF. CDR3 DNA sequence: TGCGCCAGCAGCTTGGCCGAGGGGTGGTCCGGCAGTGAAGCTTTCTTT.

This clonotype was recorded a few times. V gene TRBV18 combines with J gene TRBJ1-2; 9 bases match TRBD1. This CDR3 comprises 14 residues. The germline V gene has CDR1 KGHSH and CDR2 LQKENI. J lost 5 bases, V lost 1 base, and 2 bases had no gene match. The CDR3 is CASSPRQGEYGYTF. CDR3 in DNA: TGTGCCAGCTCACCACGACAGGGGGAATATGGCTACACCTTC. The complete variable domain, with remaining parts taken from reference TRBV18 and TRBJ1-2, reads NAGVMQNPRHLVRRRGQEARLRCSPMKGHSHVYWYRQLPEEGLKFMVYLQKENIIDESGMPKERFSAEFPKEGPSILRIQQVVRGDSAAYFCASSPRQGEYGYTFGSGTRLTVV.

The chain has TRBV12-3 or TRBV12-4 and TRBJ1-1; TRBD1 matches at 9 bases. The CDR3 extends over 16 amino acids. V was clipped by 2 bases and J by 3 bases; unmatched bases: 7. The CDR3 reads CASSLHDRGRDTEAFF. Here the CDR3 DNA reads TGTGCCAGCAGTTTACATGACAGGGGGAGGGACACTGAAGCTTTCTTT.

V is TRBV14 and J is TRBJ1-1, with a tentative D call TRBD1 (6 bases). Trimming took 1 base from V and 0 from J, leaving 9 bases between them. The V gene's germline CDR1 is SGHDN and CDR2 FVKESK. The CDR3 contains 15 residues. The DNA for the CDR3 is TGTGCCAGCAGCCAAGCGGGGGGGCTGAACACTGAAGCTTTCTTT. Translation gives CASSQAGGLNTEAFF. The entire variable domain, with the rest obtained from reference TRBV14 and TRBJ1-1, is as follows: EAGVTQFPSHSVIEKGQTVTLRCDPISGHDNLYWYRRVMGKEIKFLLHFVKESKQDESGMPNNRFLAERTGGTYSTLKVQPAELEDSGVYFCASSQAGGLNTEAFFGQGTRLTVV.

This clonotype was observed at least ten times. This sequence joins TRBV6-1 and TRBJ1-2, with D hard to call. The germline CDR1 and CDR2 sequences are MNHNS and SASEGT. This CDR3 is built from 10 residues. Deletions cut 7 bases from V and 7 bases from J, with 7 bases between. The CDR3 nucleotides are TGTGCCAGCAATTCGATTGGCTACACCTTC. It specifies CASNSIGYTF.

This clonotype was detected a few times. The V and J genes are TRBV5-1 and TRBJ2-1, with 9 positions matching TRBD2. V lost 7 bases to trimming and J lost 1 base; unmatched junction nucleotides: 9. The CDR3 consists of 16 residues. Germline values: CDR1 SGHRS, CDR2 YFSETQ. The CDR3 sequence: CASVLASGVSYNEQFF. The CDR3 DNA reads TGCGCCAGCGTTCTTGCTAGCGGGGTTTCCTACAATGAGCAGTTCTTC.

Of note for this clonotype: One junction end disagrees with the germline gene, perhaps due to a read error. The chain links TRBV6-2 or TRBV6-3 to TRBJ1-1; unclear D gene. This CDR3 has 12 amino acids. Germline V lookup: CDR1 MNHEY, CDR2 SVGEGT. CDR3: CASSPGNTDAFF. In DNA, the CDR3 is TGTGCCAGCAGTCCGGGCAACACTGATGCTTTCTTT.

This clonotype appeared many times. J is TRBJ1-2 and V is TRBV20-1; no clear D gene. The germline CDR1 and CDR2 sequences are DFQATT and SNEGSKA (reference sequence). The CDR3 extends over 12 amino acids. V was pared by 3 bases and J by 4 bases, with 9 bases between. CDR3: CSARGWGYGYTF. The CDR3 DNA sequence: TGCAGTGCTAGGGGGTGGGGCTATGGCTACACCTTC.

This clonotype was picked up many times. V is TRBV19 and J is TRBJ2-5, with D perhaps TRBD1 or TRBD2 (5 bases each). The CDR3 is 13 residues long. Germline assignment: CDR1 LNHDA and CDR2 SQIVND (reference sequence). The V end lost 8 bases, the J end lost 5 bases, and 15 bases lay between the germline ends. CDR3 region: CASGQGDGETQYF. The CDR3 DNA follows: TGTGCCAGTGGACAAGGGGACGGGGAGACCCAGTACTTC.

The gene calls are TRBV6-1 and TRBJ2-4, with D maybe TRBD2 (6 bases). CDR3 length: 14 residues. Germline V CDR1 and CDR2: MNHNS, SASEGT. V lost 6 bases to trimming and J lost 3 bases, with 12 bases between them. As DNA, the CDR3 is TGTGCCAGCAGAAACCAGGGAGGCAAAAACATTCAGTACTTC. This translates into CASRNQGGKNIQYF.

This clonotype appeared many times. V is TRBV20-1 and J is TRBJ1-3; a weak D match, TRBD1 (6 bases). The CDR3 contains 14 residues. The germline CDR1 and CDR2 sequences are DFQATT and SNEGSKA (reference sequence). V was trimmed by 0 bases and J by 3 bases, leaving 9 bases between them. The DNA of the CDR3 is TGCAGTGCTAGAGATACAGGGAATGGAAACACCATATATTTT. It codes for CSARDTGNGNTIYF.

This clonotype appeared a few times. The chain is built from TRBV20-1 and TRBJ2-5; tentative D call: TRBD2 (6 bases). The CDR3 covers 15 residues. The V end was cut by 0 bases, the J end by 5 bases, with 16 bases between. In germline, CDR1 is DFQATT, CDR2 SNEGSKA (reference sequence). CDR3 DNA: TGCAGTGCTAGAGATCTGGCGGGGTTCGGGGAGACCCAGTACTTC. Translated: CSARDLAGFGETQYF.

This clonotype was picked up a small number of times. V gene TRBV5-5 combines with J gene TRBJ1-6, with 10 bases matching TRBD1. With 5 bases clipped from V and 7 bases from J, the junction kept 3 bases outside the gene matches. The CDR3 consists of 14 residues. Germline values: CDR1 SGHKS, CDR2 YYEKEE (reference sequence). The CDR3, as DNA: TGTGCCAGCAGGTGGGACAGGGGAAATTCACCCCTCCACTTT. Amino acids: CASRWDRGNSPLHF.

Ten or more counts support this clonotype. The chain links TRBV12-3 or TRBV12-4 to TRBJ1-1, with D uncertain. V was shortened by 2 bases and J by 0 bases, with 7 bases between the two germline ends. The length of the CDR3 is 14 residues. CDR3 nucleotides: TGTGCCAGCAGTTTAAACAGCTTGAACACTGAAGCTTTCTTT. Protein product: CASSLNSLNTEAFF.

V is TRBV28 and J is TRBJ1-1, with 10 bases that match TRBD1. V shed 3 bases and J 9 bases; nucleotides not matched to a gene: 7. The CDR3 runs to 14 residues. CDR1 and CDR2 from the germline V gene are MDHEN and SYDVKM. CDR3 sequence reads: CASSLSRDRGKAFF. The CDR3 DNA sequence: TGTGCCAGCAGTTTGTCCCGGGACAGGGGAAAAGCTTTCTTT.